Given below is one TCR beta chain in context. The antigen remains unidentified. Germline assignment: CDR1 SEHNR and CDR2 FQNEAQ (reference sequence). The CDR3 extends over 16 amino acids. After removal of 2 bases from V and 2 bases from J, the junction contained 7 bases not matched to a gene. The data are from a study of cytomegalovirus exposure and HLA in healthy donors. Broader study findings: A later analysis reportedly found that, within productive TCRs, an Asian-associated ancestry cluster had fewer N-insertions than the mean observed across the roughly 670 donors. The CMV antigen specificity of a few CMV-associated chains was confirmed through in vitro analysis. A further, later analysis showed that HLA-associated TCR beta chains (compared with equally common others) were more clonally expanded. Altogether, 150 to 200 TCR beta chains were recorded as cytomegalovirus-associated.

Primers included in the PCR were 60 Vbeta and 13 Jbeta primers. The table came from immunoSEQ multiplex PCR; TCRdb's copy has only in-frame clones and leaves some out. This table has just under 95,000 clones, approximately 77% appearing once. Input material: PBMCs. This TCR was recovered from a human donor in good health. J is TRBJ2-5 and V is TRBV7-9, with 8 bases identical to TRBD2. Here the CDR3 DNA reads TGTGCCAGCAGCTTATCCCCCTTAGCGGGGCAAGAGACCCAGTACTTC. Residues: CASSLSPLAGQETQYF. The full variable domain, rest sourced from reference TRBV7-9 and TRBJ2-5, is DTGVSQNPRHKITKRGQNVTFRCDPISEHNRLYWYRQTLGQGPEFLTYFQNEAQLEKSRLLSDRFSAERPKGSFSTLEIQRTEQGDSAMYLCASSLSPLAGQETQYFGPGTRLLVL.